Below, 3 T cell receptor beta chains from the same sample are listed, as sequenced in a study of a mutant IDH1 vaccine in newly diagnosed glioma (dated by TCRdb to 2020 to 2023). These TCRs are of unknown antigen specificity. The library was obtained by the immunoSEQ multiplex PCR assay. This is the immuneACCESS table as TCRdb keeps it, with only in-frame sequences that have V and J called. A part of the clones is gone; compared with another copy, unresolved V genes explain less than half, and the rest is unexplained. The sample records 90,000 to 100,000 clones, nearly 90% of which are singletons. The ten largest clones add up to 0.77% of the sample. The time point label corresponds to: week 47, end of study. Each vaccine dose was 300 ug of a 20-mer mutant IDH1 peptide in Montanide, given subcutaneously with topical imiquimod. The source material was PBMCs, sampled from a glioma patient whose treatment included an IDH1 peptide vaccine. The receptors come from a woman aged 45-65 years with glioma.

The chain employs TRBV6-5 and TRBJ2-1; no firm D call. This CDR3 has 13 residues. In germline, CDR1 is MNHEY, CDR2 SVGAGI. Trimming shortened V by 0 bases and J by 9 bases, and 9 bases separated the two germline ends. As DNA, the CDR3 is TGTGCCAGCAGTTACTCTCGGGTGGGTGAGCAGTTCTTC. The encoded protein is CASSYSRVGEQFF.

The chain joins TRBV27 to TRBJ1-6; D is unclear. Germline CDR1 reads MNHEY; CDR2 reads SMNVEV (reference sequence). The CDR3 is 13 residues long. Trimming took 5 bases from V and 6 from J, leaving 8 bases between them. Written as DNA, the CDR3 is TGTGCCAGCAGTCCCAGTGGTAATTCACCCCTCCACTTT. Translating gives CASSPSGNSPLHF.

This clone occurred a few times. The CDR3 region is CAWSVVTYEQYF. CDR3 DNA sequence: TGTGCCTGGTCAGTCGTGACCTACGAGCAGTACTTC. V and J are TRBV30 and TRBJ2-7; D call uncertain. The germline V gene encodes CDR1 GTSNPN and CDR2 SVGIG (reference sequence). Trimming removed 5 bases from V and 2 bases from J, with 10 bases in between. CDR3 length equals 12 residues.